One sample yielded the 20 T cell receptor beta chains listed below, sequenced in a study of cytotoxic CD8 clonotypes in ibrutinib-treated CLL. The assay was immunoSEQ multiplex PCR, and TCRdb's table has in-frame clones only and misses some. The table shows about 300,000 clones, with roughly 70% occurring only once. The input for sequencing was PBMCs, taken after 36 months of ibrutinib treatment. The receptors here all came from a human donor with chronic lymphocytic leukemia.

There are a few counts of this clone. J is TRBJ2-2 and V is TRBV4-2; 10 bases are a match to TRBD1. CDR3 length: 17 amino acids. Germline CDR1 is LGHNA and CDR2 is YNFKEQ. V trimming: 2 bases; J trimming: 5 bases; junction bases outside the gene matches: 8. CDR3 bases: TGTGCCAGCAGCCAATTCCCCGGGACAGGGGTTACCGGGGAGCTGTTTTTT. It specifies CASSQFPGTGVTGELFF.

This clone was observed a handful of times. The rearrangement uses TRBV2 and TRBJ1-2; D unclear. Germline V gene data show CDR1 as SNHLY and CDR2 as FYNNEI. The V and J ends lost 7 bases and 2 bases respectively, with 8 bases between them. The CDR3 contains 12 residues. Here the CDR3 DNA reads TGTGCCAGCAAAGTGGCCAACTATGGCTACACCTTC. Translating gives CASKVANYGYTF.

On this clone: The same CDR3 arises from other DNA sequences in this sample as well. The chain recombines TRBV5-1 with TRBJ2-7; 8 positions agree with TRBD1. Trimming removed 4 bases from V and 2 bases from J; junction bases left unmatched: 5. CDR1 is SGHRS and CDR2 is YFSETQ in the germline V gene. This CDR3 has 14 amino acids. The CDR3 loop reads CASSPGTGAYEQYF. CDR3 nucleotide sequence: TGCGCCAGCAGCCCAGGGACAGGCGCCTACGAGCAGTACTTC.

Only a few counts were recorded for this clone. CDR3 coding DNA: TGTGCCATCAGTGCGCGCAAGGAGGTAGAGGGCTACACCTTC. As protein: CAISARKEVEGYTF. The V call is TRBV10-3, the J call TRBJ1-2; D call uncertain. The CDR3 extends over 14 amino acids. Germline loops: CDR1 ENHRY, CDR2 SYGVKD. The germline V and J ends were trimmed by 4 bases and 8 bases, with 17 bases remaining between them.

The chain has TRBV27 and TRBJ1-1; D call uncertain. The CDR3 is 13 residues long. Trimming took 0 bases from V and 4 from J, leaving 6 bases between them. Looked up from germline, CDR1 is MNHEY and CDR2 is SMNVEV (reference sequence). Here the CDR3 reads CASSLSGATEAFF. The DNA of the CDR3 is TGTGCCAGCAGTTTATCCGGCGCCACTGAAGCTTTCTTT.

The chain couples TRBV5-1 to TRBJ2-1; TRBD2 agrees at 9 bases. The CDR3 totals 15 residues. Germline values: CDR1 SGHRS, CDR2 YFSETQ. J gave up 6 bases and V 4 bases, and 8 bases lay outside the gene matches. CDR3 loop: CASSQTSGPFNEQFF. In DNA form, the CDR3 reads TGCGCCAGCAGCCAGACTAGCGGACCTTTCAATGAGCAGTTCTTC. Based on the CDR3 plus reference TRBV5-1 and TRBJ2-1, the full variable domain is KAGVTQTPRYLIKTRGQQVTLSCSPISGHRSVSWYQQTPGQGLQFLFEYFSETQRNKGNFPGRFSGRQFSNSRSEMNVSTLELGDSALYLCASSQTSGPFNEQFFGPGTRLTVL.

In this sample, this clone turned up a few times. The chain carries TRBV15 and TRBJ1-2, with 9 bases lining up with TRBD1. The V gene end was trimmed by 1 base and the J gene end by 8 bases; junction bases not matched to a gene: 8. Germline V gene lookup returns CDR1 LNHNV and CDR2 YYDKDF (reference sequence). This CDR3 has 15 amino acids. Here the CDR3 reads CATSRVVVTGGGYTF. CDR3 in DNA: TGTGCCACCAGCAGAGTCGTGGTGACAGGGGGAGGCTACACCTTC.

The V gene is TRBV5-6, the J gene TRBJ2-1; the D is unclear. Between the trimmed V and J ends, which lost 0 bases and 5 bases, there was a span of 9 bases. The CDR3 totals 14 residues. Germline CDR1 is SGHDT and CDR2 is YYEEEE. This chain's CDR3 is CASSLVFWDNEQFF. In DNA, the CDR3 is TGTGCCAGCAGCTTGGTTTTCTGGGACAATGAGCAGTTCTTC.

The CDR3 coding sequence is TGCAGCGTGGAACAGGGGAGGGCAGTCGAGCAGTACTTC. It is translated as CSVEQGRAVEQYF. The chain recombines TRBV29-1 with TRBJ2-7, with D perhaps assigned TRBD1 or TRBD2 (7 bases each). Germline assignment: CDR1 SQVTM and CDR2 ANQGSEA. V was pared by 6 bases and J by 6 bases, with 18 bases between. The CDR3 totals 13 residues.

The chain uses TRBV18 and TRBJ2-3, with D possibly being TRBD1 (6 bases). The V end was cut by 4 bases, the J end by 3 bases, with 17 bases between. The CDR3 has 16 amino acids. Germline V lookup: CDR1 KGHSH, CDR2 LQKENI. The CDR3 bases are TGTGCCAGCTCACATTGGTCACTACAGGGTACAGATACGCAGTATTTT. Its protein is CASSHWSLQGTDTQYF.

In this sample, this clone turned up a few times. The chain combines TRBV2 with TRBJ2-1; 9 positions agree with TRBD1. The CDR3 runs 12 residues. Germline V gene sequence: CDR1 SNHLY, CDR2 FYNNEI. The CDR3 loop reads CGDRAGYNEQFF. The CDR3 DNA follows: TGTGGGGACAGGGCCGGTTACAATGAGCAGTTCTTC.

The CDR3 here is CASSYSSGRGTDTQYF. The CDR3 bases are TGTGCCAGCAGTTACTCTAGCGGGAGGGGCACAGATACGCAGTATTTT. V usage is TRBV6-6 and J usage is TRBJ2-3; TRBD2 agrees at 11 bases. Germline assignment: CDR1 MNHNY and CDR2 SVGAGI (reference sequence). The V and J ends lost 0 bases and 1 base, in that order; junction bases with no gene match: 0. CDR3 length equals 16 residues.

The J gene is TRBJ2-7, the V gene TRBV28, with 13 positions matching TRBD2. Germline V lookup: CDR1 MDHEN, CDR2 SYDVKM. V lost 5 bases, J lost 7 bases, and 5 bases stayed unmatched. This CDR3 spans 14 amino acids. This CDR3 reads CASSDTSGRGEQYF. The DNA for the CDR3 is TGTGCCAGCAGTGATACTAGCGGGAGGGGGGAGCAGTACTTC. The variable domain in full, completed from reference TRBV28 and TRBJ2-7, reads DVKVTQSSRYLVKRTGEKVFLECVQDMDHENMFWYRQDPGLGLRLIYFSYDVKMKEKGDIPEGYSVSREKKERFSLILESASTNQTSMYLCASSDTSGRGEQYFGPGTRLTVT.

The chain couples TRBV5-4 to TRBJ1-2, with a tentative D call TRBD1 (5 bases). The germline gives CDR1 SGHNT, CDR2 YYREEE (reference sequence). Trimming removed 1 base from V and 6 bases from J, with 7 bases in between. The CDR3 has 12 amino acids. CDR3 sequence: CASSLRGDGYTF. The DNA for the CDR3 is TGTGCCAGCAGCTTGAGGGGAGATGGCTACACCTTC.

In nucleotides, the CDR3 is TGTGCCAGCAGCTTGCGCTACCGAACCTACGAGCAGTACTTC. The encoded protein is CASSLRYRTYEQYF. This sequence joins TRBV5-6 and TRBJ2-7, with D unclear. Trimming removed 1 base at V and 2 bases at J, with 10 bases between. CDR1 is SGHDT and CDR2 is YYEEEE in the germline V gene. This CDR3 contains 14 residues.

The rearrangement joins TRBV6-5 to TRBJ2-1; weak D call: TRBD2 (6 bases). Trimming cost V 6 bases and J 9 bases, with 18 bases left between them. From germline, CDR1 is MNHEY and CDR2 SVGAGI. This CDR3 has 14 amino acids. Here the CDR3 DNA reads TGTGCCAGCAGCCCGAACCCGGAGGGAGTTGAGCAGTTCTTC. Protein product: CASSPNPEGVEQFF.

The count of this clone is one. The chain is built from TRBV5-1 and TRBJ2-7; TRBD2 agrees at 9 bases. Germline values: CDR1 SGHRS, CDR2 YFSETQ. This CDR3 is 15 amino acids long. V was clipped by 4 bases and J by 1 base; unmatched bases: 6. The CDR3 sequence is CASSPLTSGSYEQYF. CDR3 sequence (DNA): TGCGCCAGCAGCCCGTTGACTAGCGGTTCCTACGAGCAGTACTTC.

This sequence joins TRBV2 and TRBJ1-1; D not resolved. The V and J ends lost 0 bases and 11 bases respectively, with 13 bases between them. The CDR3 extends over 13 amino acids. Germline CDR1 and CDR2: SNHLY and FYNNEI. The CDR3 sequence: CASSEARYGNAFF. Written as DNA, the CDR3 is TGTGCCAGCAGTGAAGCGCGGTATGGAAACGCTTTCTTT.

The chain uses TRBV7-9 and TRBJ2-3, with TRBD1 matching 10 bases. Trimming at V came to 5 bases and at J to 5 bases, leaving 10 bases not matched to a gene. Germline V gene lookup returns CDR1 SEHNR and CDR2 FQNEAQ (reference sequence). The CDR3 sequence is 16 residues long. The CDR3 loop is CASSHTSGQGKDTQYF. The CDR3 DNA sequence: TGTGCCAGCAGCCATACCTCGGGACAGGGGAAAGATACGCAGTATTTT.

The CDR3 here is CASSPPGLTPHSSYNEQFF. CDR3 sequence (DNA): TGTGCCAGCAGTCCCCCGGGACTGACTCCTCATTCGTCCTACAATGAGCAGTTCTTC. The chain employs TRBV27 and TRBJ2-1, with a possible D match to TRBD2 (6 bases). The CDR3 extends over 19 amino acids. Trimming removed 5 bases at V and 1 base at J, with 24 bases between. Germline loops: CDR1 MNHEY, CDR2 SMNVEV (reference sequence).